This TCR beta chain was obtained from a study of shared clonotypes between healthy human individuals. Study-level results: Clonotypes shared by all four donors outscored non-shared clonotypes in generation probability. Clonotype sharing among donors, it was expected, would be affected by sequencing depth.

Per the germline V gene, CDR1 is SQVTM and CDR2 is ANQGSEA. V was shortened by 1 base and J by 0 bases, with 10 bases between the two germline ends. The CDR3 extends over 15 amino acids. About this clone itself: As yet, its antigen is unknown.

Clones were read by immunoSEQ multiplex PCR, and TCRdb kept only the in-frame ones, dropping some. The sample lists approximately 320,000 clones, approximately 79% seen once, with about 9.4% in the top ten. The genes are TRBV29-1 and TRBJ2-1; D possibly corresponds to TRBD1 (5 bases). The sequence was collected from a man younger than 40 in good health. Input material: memory CD4+ T cells sorted from blood. Described subset: CD45RA-negative fraction. The CDR3 loop is CSVEGTLDSYNEQFF. CDR3 coding DNA: TGCAGCGTTGAAGGGACACTGGACTCCTACAATGAGCAGTTCTTC.